Listed below are T cell receptor beta chains from one sample, sequenced in a study of blood T cell repertoires in COVID-19. Clones were read by immunoSEQ multiplex PCR, and TCRdb kept only the in-frame ones, dropping some. The table has fewer than 350,000 clones, approximately 90% seen once; the top ten hold 4.1%. The sample consisted of PBMCs or T cells enriched from blood (not recorded which). These receptor sequences come from a woman aged 30 to 39 with acute COVID-19. CDR3s include the opening cysteine and the closing phenylalanine or tryptophan. A D gene is named only where the DNA matches it firmly. Rows give clone size only sometimes, using once, few, many, or a class for an expanded clone.

D: TRBD1
J: TRBJ2-7
size: .
length: 17
V: TRBV29-1
CDR3: CSVEWMDRDSLLYEQYF
DNA: TGCAGCGTTGAATGGATGGATAGGGACAGCCTCCTCTACGAGCAGTACTTC

D: .
J: TRBJ2-2
size: once
length: 13
V: TRBV2
CDR3: CATKGLITGELFF
DNA: TGTGCCACCAAGGGACTCATCACCGGGGAGCTGTTTTTT

D: TRBD2
J: TRBJ2-5
size: .
length: 15
V: TRBV2
CDR3: CASSAAGVRQETQYF
DNA: TGTGCCAGCAGTGCGGCGGGAGTTCGCCAAGAGACCCAGTACTTC

D: .
J: TRBJ1-1
size: .
length: 11
V: TRBV28
CDR3: CAIQGLAEAFF
DNA: TGTGCCATACAGGGTTTAGCTGAAGCTTTCTTT

D: .
J: TRBJ2-2
size: .
length: 17
V: TRBV19
CDR3: CASSISAASDNTGELFF
DNA: TGTGCCAGTAGTATCTCCGCGGCTAGCGACAACACCGGGGAGCTGTTTTTT

D: .
J: TRBJ1-5
size: .
length: 15
V: TRBV5-8
CDR3: CASSLGQVSNQPQHF
DNA: TGTGCCAGCAGCTTAGGACAAGTTAGCAATCAGCCCCAGCATTTT

D: TRBD2
J: TRBJ2-7
size: .
length: 15
V: TRBV7-2
CDR3: CASSLGSGTAYEQYF
DNA: TGTGCCAGCAGCTTAGGGAGCGGGACCGCCTACGAGCAGTACTTC

D: TRBD1
J: TRBJ2-5
size: .
length: 18
V: TRBV29-1
CDR3: CSVDDYFFDRASEETQYF
DNA: TGCAGCGTTGACGACTATTTCTTTGACAGGGCTTCGGAAGAGACCCAGTACTTC

D: .
J: TRBJ2-5
size: .
length: 14
V: TRBV7-2
CDR3: CASRVTGTRETQYF
DNA: TGTGCCAGCAGAGTTACAGGGACCCGGGAGACCCAGTACTTC

D: TRBD1
J: TRBJ2-5
size: .
length: 15
V: TRBV24-1
CDR3: CATSDRQGARETQYF
DNA: TGTGCCACCAGTGACCGACAGGGGGCCAGAGAGACCCAGTACTTC

D: TRBD2
J: TRBJ2-3
size: .
length: 14
V: TRBV19
CDR3: CASRSLAYADTQYF
DNA: TGTGCCAGTAGGTCACTAGCGTATGCAGATACGCAGTATTTT

D: .
J: TRBJ2-7
size: .
length: 14
V: TRBV4-1
CDR3: CASSQEEGPYEQYF
DNA: TGCGCCAGCAGCCAAGAGGAGGGGCCCTACGAGCAGTACTTC

D: .
J: TRBJ2-7
size: .
length: 17
V: TRBV7-9
CDR3: CASSSPVSEGLLYEQYF
DNA: TGTGCCAGCAGCTCCCCAGTCTCGGAGGGCCTTCTTTACGAGCAGTACTTC

D: TRBD2
J: TRBJ2-7
size: .
length: 14
V: TRBV4-1
CDR3: CASSQLAGVNEQYF
DNA: TGCGCCAGCAGCCAACTGGCGGGAGTCAACGAGCAGTACTTC

D: TRBD1
J: TRBJ1-4
size: once
length: 16
V: TRBV7-6
CDR3: CASSFSGGRPNEKLFF
DNA: TGTGCCAGCAGCTTTTCAGGGGGCCGCCCGAATGAAAAACTGTTTTTT

D: .
J: TRBJ1-2
size: .
length: 14
V: TRBV6-5
CDR3: CASRPFGLQYGYTF
DNA: TGTGCCAGCAGACCCTTTGGACTGCAGTATGGCTACACCTTC

D: .
J: TRBJ1-4
size: .
length: 14
V: TRBV2
CDR3: CASSEGLNNEKLFF
DNA: TGTGCCAGCAGTGAGGGACTTAATAATGAAAAACTGTTTTTT

D: TRBD2
J: TRBJ2-1
size: .
length: 16
V: TRBV5-3
CDR3: CARSSGTSGSLLEQFF
DNA: TGTGCCAGAAGCTCCGGGACTAGCGGGAGTCTGTTAGAGCAGTTCTTC

D: .
J: TRBJ2-1
size: .
length: 16
V: TRBV4-2
CDR3: CASSQKINAGSNEQFF
DNA: TGTGCCAGCAGCCAAAAAATCAACGCGGGGAGCAATGAGCAGTTCTTC

D: .
J: TRBJ1-5
size: once
length: 17
V: TRBV15
CDR3: CATSRDPMMYSNQPQHF
DNA: TGTGCCACCAGCAGAGATCCTATGATGTATAGCAATCAGCCCCAGCATTTT

D: TRBD1
J: TRBJ2-1
size: .
length: 14
V: TRBV5-1
CDR3: CASSLGTGGNEQFF
DNA: TGCGCCAGCAGTTTGGGGACAGGGGGCAATGAGCAGTTCTTC

D: TRBD2
J: TRBJ2-5
size: .
length: 15
V: TRBV5-1
CDR3: CASSSVAGGHETQYF
DNA: TGCGCCAGCAGCTCGGTAGCGGGAGGTCACGAGACCCAGTACTTC

D: .
J: TRBJ2-7
size: .
length: 21
V: TRBV28
CDR3: CASSLPLRWGGAGVSLSEQYF
DNA: TGTGCCAGCAGTTTACCCCTCCGATGGGGAGGAGCTGGTGTGTCTCTTTCCGAGCAGTACTTC

D: TRBD1
J: TRBJ2-7
size: once
length: 18
V: TRBV18
CDR3: CASSPILLDRGHIYEQYF
DNA: TGTGCCAGCTCACCAATCCTCCTGGACAGGGGGCATATCTACGAGCAGTACTTC

D: TRBD1
J: TRBJ2-1
size: .
length: 17
V: TRBV2
CDR3: CASSGIRPGGYYNEQFF
DNA: TGTGCCAGCAGTGGCATCCGGCCAGGGGGATACTACAATGAGCAGTTCTTC

D: .
J: TRBJ1-4
size: .
length: 12
V: TRBV11-2
CDR3: CASSFSHEKLFF
DNA: TGTGCCAGCAGCTTCTCTCATGAAAAACTGTTTTTT

D: .
J: TRBJ2-7
size: .
length: 13
V: TRBV29-1
CDR3: CSVGQPNSYEQYF
DNA: TGCAGCGTTGGACAGCCCAATTCCTACGAGCAGTACTTC

D: TRBD2
J: TRBJ2-7
size: .
length: 15
V: TRBV24-1
CDR3: CATSGGGSGSYEQYF
DNA: TGTGCCACCAGTGGCGGGGGGTCTGGATCCTACGAGCAGTACTTC

D: .
J: TRBJ2-5
size: .
length: 10
V: TRBV30
CDR3: CAWSKSRQYF
DNA: TGTGCCTGGAGTAAGAGCCGCCAGTACTTC

D: .
J: TRBJ2-3
size: .
length: 16
V: TRBV24-1
CDR3: CATSDPPGRGTDTQYF
DNA: TGTGCCACCAGTGATCCGCCGGGGAGAGGCACAGATACGCAGTATTTT

D: TRBD2
J: TRBJ2-1
size: .
length: 16
V: TRBV7-2
CDR3: CASSFRVAGRENEQFF
DNA: TGTGCCAGCAGCTTTAGGGTCGCGGGGAGGGAAAATGAGCAGTTCTTC

D: TRBD2
J: TRBJ2-1
size: .
length: 15
V: TRBV20-1
CDR3: CSASLMASGSYEQFF
DNA: TGCAGTGCTAGTTTAATGGCTAGCGGGAGCTATGAGCAGTTCTTC

D: TRBD2
J: TRBJ2-7
size: .
length: 16
V: TRBV19
CDR3: CASRIAGAGGPTEQYF
DNA: TGTGCCAGCAGAATCGCAGGGGCGGGAGGGCCGACCGAGCAGTACTTC

D: TRBD1
J: TRBJ2-1
size: .
length: 13
V: TRBV11-2
CDR3: CASSPDRGHEQFF
DNA: TGTGCCAGCAGCCCGGACAGGGGCCATGAGCAGTTCTTC

D: .
J: TRBJ2-1
size: .
length: 15
V: TRBV3-1/TRBV3-2
CDR3: CASSRAEQGYNEQFF
DNA: TGTGCCAGCAGCCGGGCCGAACAGGGCTACAATGAGCAGTTCTTC

D: TRBD2
J: TRBJ2-7
size: .
length: 15
V: TRBV4-1
CDR3: CASSLRAGGVYEQYF
DNA: TGCGCCAGCAGCTTGCGGGCGGGAGGTGTGTACGAGCAGTACTTC

D: TRBD2
J: TRBJ2-7
size: .
length: 20
V: TRBV4-1
CDR3: CASSQVPTGLAVNWAYEQYF
DNA: TGCGCCAGCAGCCAAGTGCCGACGGGACTAGCTGTCAATTGGGCCTACGAGCAGTACTTC

D: .
J: TRBJ1-1
size: .
length: 14
V: TRBV28
CDR3: CASSLLRVNTEAFF
DNA: TGTGCCAGCAGTTTACTGAGGGTGAACACTGAAGCTTTCTTT

D: .
J: TRBJ1-6
size: .
length: 18
V: TRBV4-3
CDR3: CASSQDRSRVAYNSPLHF
DNA: TGCGCCAGCAGCCAAGATCGGTCCCGGGTAGCCTATAATTCACCCCTCCACTTT

D: .
J: TRBJ2-2
size: .
length: 15
V: TRBV4-1
CDR3: CASSSPVGNPGELFF
DNA: TGCGCCAGCAGCTCCCCGGTTGGTAATCCCGGGGAGCTGTTTTTT